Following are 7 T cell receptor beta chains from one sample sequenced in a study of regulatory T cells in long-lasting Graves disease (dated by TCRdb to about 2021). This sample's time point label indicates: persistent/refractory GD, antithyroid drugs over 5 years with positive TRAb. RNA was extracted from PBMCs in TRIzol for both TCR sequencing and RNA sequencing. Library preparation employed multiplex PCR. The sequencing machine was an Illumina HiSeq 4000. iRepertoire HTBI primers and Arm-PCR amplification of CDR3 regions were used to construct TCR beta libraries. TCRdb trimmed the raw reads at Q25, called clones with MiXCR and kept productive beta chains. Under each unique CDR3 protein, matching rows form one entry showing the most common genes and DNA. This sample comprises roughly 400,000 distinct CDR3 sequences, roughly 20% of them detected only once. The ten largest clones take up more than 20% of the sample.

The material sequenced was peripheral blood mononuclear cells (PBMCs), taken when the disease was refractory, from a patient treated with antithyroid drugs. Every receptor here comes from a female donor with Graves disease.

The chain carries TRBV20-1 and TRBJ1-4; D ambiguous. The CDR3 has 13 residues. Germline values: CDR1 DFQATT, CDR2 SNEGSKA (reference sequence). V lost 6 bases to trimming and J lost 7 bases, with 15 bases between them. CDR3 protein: CSALRRGTEKLFF. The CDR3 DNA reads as TGCAGTGCCCTAAGGCGGGGAACTGAAAAACTGTTTTTT.

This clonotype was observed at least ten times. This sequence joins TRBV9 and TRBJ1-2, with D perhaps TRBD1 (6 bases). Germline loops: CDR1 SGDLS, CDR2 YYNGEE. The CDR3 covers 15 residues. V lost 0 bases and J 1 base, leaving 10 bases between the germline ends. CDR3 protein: CASSVDPDSNYGYTF. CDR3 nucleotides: TGTGCCAGCAGCGTAGATCCGGACAGTAACTATGGCTACACCTTC.

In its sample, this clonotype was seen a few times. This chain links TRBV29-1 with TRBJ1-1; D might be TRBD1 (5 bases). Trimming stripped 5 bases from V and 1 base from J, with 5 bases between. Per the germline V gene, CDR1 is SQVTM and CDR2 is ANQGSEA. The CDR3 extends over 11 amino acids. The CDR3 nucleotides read TGCAGCGTTCAGGGGAACACTGAAGCTTTCTTT. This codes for CSVQGNTEAFF.

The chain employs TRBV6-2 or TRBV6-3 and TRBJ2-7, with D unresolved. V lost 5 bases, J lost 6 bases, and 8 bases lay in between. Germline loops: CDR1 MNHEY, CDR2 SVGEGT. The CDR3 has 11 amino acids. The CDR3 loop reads CASSQWVEQYF. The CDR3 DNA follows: TGTGCCAGCAGTCAGTGGGTCGAGCAGTACTTC.

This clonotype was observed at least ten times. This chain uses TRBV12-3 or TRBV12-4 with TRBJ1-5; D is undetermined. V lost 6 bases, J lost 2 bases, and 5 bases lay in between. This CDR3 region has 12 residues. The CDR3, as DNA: TGTGCCAGCAGCTCCGGCAATCAGCCCCAGCATTTT. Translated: CASSSGNQPQHF.

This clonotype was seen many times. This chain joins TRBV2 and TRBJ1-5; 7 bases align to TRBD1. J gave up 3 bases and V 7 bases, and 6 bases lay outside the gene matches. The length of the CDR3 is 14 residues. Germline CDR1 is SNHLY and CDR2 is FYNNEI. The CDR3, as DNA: TGTGCCAGCACGGGACAGATCCCCAATCAGCCCCAGCATTTT. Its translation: CASTGQIPNQPQHF.

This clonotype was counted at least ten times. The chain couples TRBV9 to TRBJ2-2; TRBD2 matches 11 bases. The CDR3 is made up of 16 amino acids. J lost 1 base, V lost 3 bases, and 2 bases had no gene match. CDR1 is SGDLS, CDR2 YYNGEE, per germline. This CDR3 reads CASSGSGRENTGELFF. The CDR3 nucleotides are TGTGCCAGCAGCGGTAGCGGGAGGGAGAACACCGGGGAGCTGTTTTTT.